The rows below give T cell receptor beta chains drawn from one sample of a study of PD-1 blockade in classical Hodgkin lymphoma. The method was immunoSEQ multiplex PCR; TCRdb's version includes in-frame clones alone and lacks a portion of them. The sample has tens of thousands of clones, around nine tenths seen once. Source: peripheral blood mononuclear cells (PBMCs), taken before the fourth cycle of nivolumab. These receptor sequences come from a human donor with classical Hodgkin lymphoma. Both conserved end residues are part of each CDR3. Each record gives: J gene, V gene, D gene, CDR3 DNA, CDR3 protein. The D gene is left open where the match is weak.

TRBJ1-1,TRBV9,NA,TGTGCCAGCAGCGTAAGGGCTGACACTGAAGCTTTCTTT,CASSVRADTEAFF
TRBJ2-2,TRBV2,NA,TGTGCCAGCAGTGGTGGAGGAGGGGCTCACCTAAACACCGGGGAGCTGTTTTTT,CASSGGGGAHLNTGELFF
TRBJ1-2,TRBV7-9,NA,TGTGCCAGCAGCTTAGCGGCGGGGAACTATGGCTACACCTTC,CASSLAAGNYGYTF
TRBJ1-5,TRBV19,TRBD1,TGTGCCAGTAGCTCCCTTCCGGGACAGAGCCCTAATCGGCCCCAGCATTTT,CASSSLPGQSPNRPQHF
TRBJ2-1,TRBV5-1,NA,TGCGCCAGCAGCTCGACGGGCAGTACGCGGGGCAATGAGCAGTTCTTC,CASSSTGSTRGNEQFF
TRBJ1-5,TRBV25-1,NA,TGTGCCAGCAGTGAAATGGGTCAGCCCCAGCATTTT,CASSEMGQPQHF
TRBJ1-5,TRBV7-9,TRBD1,TGTGCCAGCAGCCGGGGACAGGAGGTTAATCAGCCCCAGCATTTT,CASSRGQEVNQPQHF
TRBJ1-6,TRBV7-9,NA,TGTGCCAGCAGCTTAGGGGATAATTCACCCCTCCACTTT,CASSLGDNSPLHF
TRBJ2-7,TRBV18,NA,TGTGCCAGCTCACCGGAACATCCGACCTACGAGCAGTACTTC,CASSPEHPTYEQYF
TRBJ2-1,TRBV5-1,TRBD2,TGCGCCAGCAGCTTAAGCGGGGGGGACTACAATGAGCAGTTCTTC,CASSLSGGDYNEQFF
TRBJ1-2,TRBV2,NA,TGTGCCAGCAATTTCGGTATAGGGGCAGACGGCTACACCTTC,CASNFGIGADGYTF